This T cell receptor (beta chain) was captured in a study of cytomegalovirus exposure and HLA in healthy donors. Study-wide results and caveats: Earlier analysis yielded a pattern in which most TCR beta V segments were productive about 87% or about 30% of the time. Looking again later, the authors saw that most CMV-associated TCR beta chains seemed HLA-restricted.

In this sample, this clone turned up a few times. The target antigen is unknown. The PCR made use of 60 Vbeta and 13 Jbeta primers. Profiled with immunoSEQ multiplex PCR; TCRdb holds only in-frame clones, not every one. This sample has roughly 140,000 clones, with 60% to 85% found just once. CDR1 and CDR2 (germline): SQVTM, ANQGSEA. V lost 7 bases and J 3 bases, leaving 8 bases between the germline ends. The CDR3 loop spans 11 amino acids. The chain links TRBV29-1 to TRBJ2-3; D not resolved. This sequence was found in a man aged 40-49 years in good health and CMV-seropositive. Sequencing was done on a sample of PBMCs. CDR3 sequence (DNA): TGCAGCGATTCTATTACAGATACGCAGTATTTT. It translates to CSDSITDTQYF.